This TCR beta chain was sequenced for a study of Graves' ophthalmopathy and Graves' hyperthyroidism. V lost 4 bases and J 5 bases, leaving 11 bases between the germline ends. The CDR3 covers 13 residues. Looked up from germline, CDR1 is MGHDK and CDR2 is SYGVNS. The TCR beta CDR3 regions underwent amplification from RNA transcripts. An initial RT-PCR round employing HTBI primers preceded a second-round multiplex PCR. TCRdb re-analysed the multiplex PCR reads in MiXCR, keeping a single row per CDR3 protein. The data contain 350,000 to 450,000 distinct CDR3 sequences, 21% of them singletons. The sequence derives from a woman aged 18-29 years with stable Graves' hyperthyroidism. Sequenced sample: peripheral blood. The rearrangement uses TRBV25-1 and TRBJ1-1, with D tentatively TRBD1 (6 bases). DNA of the CDR3: TGTGCCAGCAGTGTGGGGGCGCGGACTGAAGCTTTCTTT. Its translation is CASSVGARTEAFF.